The rows below give T cell receptor beta chains drawn from one sample of a study of regulatory T cells in long-lasting Graves disease. Using its own MiXCR run on the multiplex PCR reads, TCRdb lists one record per CDR3 protein. The sample lists roughly 430,000 distinct CDR3 sequences, around 20% occurring once. The specimen was peripheral blood mononuclear cells (PBMCs), collected when the disease was refractory, from a patient treated with antithyroid drugs. These receptors were obtained from a female donor with Graves disease. Each CDR3 is given without its conserved first and last residue. Fields, in order: clone size, J gene, V gene, CDR3 protein. Not every row has a clone size; where given, it reads once, few, many or a size class.

>.|TRBJ2-2|TRBV7-9
ASSLELAVTGELF
>many|TRBJ2-7|TRBV20-1
SARDRALDRTGVEQY
>.|TRBJ2-7|TRBV20-1
SANNDRGSDYEQY
>few|TRBJ1-6|TRBV9
ASSEGPFNSPLH
>many|TRBJ2-7|TRBV6-1
ASSDPVEQY
>.|TRBJ1-2|TRBV28
ASSLEAGGGRRYGYT
>many|TRBJ1-5|TRBV20-1
SARGPGGNQPQH
>few|TRBJ2-7|TRBV7-9
ASSPAGGQYEQY
>few|TRBJ1-3|TRBV3-1
ASSQDYPGSSGNTIY
>many|TRBJ2-5|TRBV11-2
ASSLVRETQY
>many|TRBJ2-7|TRBV7-2
ASSLHSSGGEY
>few|TRBJ2-7|TRBV30
AWSVDRRYEQY
>.|TRBJ2-5|TRBV10-3
AIRVGQGGQETQY
>many|TRBJ2-7|TRBV28
ASSPQDSGLYEQY
>.|TRBJ2-1|TRBV7-8
ASSLSQGLSLIGSNEQF
>many|TRBJ2-7|TRBV6-1
ASSAYLHYEQY
>few|TRBJ2-7|TRBV20-1
SARDSVAGLYEQY
>many|TRBJ2-5|TRBV27
ASSLISGRPQETQY
>.|TRBJ2-7|TRBV30
AWTGQSSYEQY
>many|TRBJ2-5|TRBV12-3/TRBV12-4
ASSPPGIADQETQY
>.|TRBJ2-2|TRBV7-3
ASSLLATGELF
>many|TRBJ1-1|TRBV11-2
ASSLDRRSTEAF
>few|TRBJ2-5|TRBV10-3
AISESKETQY